The table lists the clone carrying this T cell receptor beta chain with many counts. The target antigen is unknown. The data are from a study of T cells in Graves' hyperthyroidism and ophthalmopathy. Graves' hyperthyroidism qualified as stable when ophthalmopathy did not progress within 18 months. Orbital computed tomography, thyroid ultrasound, serum thyroxine and TRAb, and clinical symptoms together informed the diagnoses. The TCR beta CDR3 regions underwent amplification using RNA transcripts as the source. TCR CDR3 underwent first-round RT-PCR with the HTBI primer set. TCRdb recomputed calls from the multiplex PCR reads with MiXCR, one row per CDR3 protein. The sample records some 98,000 distinct CDR3 sequences, roughly 39% being singletons. General observations from the study: Ophthalmopathy prediction by the model preceded onset by a median about 6 months.

This clonotype originated in a woman between 25 and 40 years old with Graves' hyperthyroidism. The sequencing input was peripheral blood or thyroid tissue (not recorded which).

The CDR3 here is CASSLGGTQPQHF. The CDR3 DNA is TGTGCCAGCAGCTTAGGCGGGACTCAGCCCCAGCATTTT. The V call is TRBV5-6, the J call TRBJ1-5; tentatively, D is TRBD1 (5 bases). The CDR3 is 13 amino acids. Germline CDR1 and CDR2: SGHDT and YYEEEE. V was trimmed by 2 bases and J by 6 bases, leaving 9 bases between them. The variable domain in full, completed from reference TRBV5-6 and TRBJ1-5, reads DAGVTQSPTHLIKTRGQQVTLRCSPKSGHDTVSWYQQALGQGPQFIFQYYEEEERQRGNFPDRFSGHQFPNYSSELNVNALLLGDSALYLCASSLGGTQPQHFGDGTRLSIL.